This T cell receptor beta chain was sequenced during a study of T cell responses to AZD1222 COVID-19 vaccine. Study outcomes and limitations: Spike-specific TCR breadth rose after two AZD1222 doses, and depth rose as well. Repertoires were collected only later (after the peak T cell response had occurred). A mostly white British donor set with more females was recruited, and clonal diversity was possibly underestimated.

The CDR3 is 14 amino acids. Germline CDR1 is MNHEY and CDR2 is SMNVEV (reference sequence). V lost 6 bases and J 6 bases, leaving 17 bases between the germline ends. Of note for this clone: Its antigen is not identified.

Method: immunoSEQ multiplex PCR; TCRdb's copy keeps in-frame clones and lacks some. The sample yields approximately 180,000 clones, more than 80% seen once. The clonotype comes from an adult who received the MenACWY meningococcal vaccine as a control. This material consisted of peripheral blood, taken 28 days after the second dose of the MenACWY control vaccine. The rearrangement links TRBV27 to TRBJ1-2, with a tentative D call TRBD1 (5 bases). In DNA form, the CDR3 reads TGTGCCAGCAGCTCCCCCGGGGGGTTCCATGGCTACACCTTC. Translation gives CASSSPGGFHGYTF.